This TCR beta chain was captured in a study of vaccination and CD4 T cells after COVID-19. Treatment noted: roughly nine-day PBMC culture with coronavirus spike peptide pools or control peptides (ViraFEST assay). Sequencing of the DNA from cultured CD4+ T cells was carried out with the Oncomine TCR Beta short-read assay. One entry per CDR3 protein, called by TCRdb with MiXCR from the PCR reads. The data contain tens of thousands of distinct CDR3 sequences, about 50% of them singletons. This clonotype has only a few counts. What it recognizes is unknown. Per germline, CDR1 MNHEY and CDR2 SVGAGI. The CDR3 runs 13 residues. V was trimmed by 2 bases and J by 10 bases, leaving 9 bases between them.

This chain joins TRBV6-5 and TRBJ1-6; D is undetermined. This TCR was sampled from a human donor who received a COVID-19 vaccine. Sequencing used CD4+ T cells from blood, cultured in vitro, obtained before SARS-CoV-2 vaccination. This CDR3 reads CASSYTRESPLHF. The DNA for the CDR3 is TGTGCCAGCAGTTACACGAGGGAATCACCCCTCCACTTT.